The 15 T cell receptor beta chains in this list originate from one sample, sequenced in a study of cytomegalovirus exposure and HLA in healthy donors. This PCR relied on a set of 60 Vbeta primers and 13 Jbeta primers. Assay used: immunoSEQ multiplex PCR; TCRdb lists only in-frame clones, some missing. The data show approximately 120,000 clones, with around two thirds seen just once and about 2% held by the top ten. Sequenced sample: PBMCs. These receptors all stem from a human donor in good health.

This rearrangement joins TRBV25-1 to TRBJ2-7, with D perhaps TRBD1 (6 bases). Deletions cut 4 bases from V and 6 bases from J, with 16 bases between. Looked up from germline, CDR1 is MGHDK and CDR2 is SYGVNS. The CDR3 has 14 residues. This chain's CDR3 is CASSARGSGREQYF. The CDR3 coding sequence is TGTGCCAGCAGTGCCAGGGGCTCCGGGCGCGAGCAGTACTTC.

The sample holds a few counts of this clone. The CDR3 nucleotides are TGTGCCTGGAGTTTGACAGGGGCTGGAAACACCATATATTTT. This translates into CAWSLTGAGNTIYF. V and J are TRBV30 and TRBJ1-3, with TRBD1 matching 8 bases. Germline V gives CDR1 GTSNPN, CDR2 SVGIG (reference sequence). The V gene end was trimmed by 2 bases and the J gene end by 2 bases; junction bases not matched to a gene: 2. The CDR3 totals 14 residues.

This clone was observed a single time. V is TRBV28 and J is TRBJ2-3, with 11 bases identical to TRBD1. Germline V gene data show CDR1 as MDHEN and CDR2 as SYDVKM. Trimming at V came to 5 bases and at J to 6 bases, leaving 1 base not matched to a gene. CDR3 length: 13 amino acids. The CDR3 nucleotides read TGTGCCAGCAGTAGGGACAGGGGGGATACGCAGTATTTT. It yields the protein CASSRDRGDTQYF. Full variable domain (remainder filled in from reference TRBV28 and TRBJ2-3): DVKVTQSSRYLVKRTGEKVFLECVQDMDHENMFWYRQDPGLGLRLIYFSYDVKMKEKGDIPEGYSVSREKKERFSLILESASTNQTSMYLCASSRDRGDTQYFGPGTRLTVL.

The chain employs TRBV5-1 and TRBJ2-7; D gene uncertain. The CDR3 is 15 residues long. CDR1 and CDR2 from the germline V gene are SGHRS and YFSETQ. Trimming pared 0 bases from V and 0 bases from J, leaving 10 bases between. The CDR3 is CASSLAVTSSYEQYF. Written as DNA, the CDR3 is TGCGCCAGCAGCTTGGCCGTGACAAGCTCCTACGAGCAGTACTTC.

This sequence joins TRBV6-1 and TRBJ1-1, with a possible D match to TRBD1 (5 bases). The CDR3 has 14 residues. V lost 4 bases and J 2 bases, leaving 11 bases between the germline ends. From germline, CDR1 is MNHNS and CDR2 SASEGT. Here the CDR3 DNA reads TGTGCCAGCAGTGTTGGGCAGGGAAACACTGAAGCTTTCTTT. Its translation is CASSVGQGNTEAFF.

In DNA, the CDR3 is TGTGCCAGCAGCCAAGATCTCGGGCAGGGGAACACTGAAGCTTTCTTT. Encoded protein: CASSQDLGQGNTEAFF. The rearrangement links TRBV4-2 to TRBJ1-1; a possible D gene is TRBD1 (5 bases). The CDR3 runs 16 residues. Germline V gives CDR1 LGHNA, CDR2 YNFKEQ. V was pared by 0 bases and J by 1 base, with 12 bases between.

The chain employs TRBV5-4 and TRBJ2-5; 9 bases are shared with TRBD1. The CDR3 has 15 amino acids. Germline trimming cut 3 bases from V and 4 bases from J; bases unmatched to any gene: 7. CDR1 is SGHNT, CDR2 YYREEE, per germline (reference sequence). CDR3: CASSSRDRDVETQYF. In DNA, the CDR3 is TGTGCCAGCAGCTCCCGGGACAGGGACGTAGAGACCCAGTACTTC.

This chain connects TRBV27 to TRBJ2-1; 11 bases map to TRBD2. From germline, CDR1 is MNHEY and CDR2 SMNVEV (reference sequence). J was trimmed by 6 bases and V by 4 bases; bases with no gene match: 11. The CDR3 loop spans 17 amino acids. The CDR3, as DNA: TGTGCCAGCAGTTGGGGGGGCCCGGGACTAGCGGCCAATGAGCAGTTCTTC. Its translation is CASSWGGPGLAANEQFF.

A word on this clone: A read error may produce the germline difference seen at one junction end. This CDR3 is CASSGLAGVTARGDTQYF. CDR3 nucleotides: TGTGCCAGCTCCGGACTAGCGGGAGTCACCGCGAGGGGAGATACGCAATATTTT. The chain combines TRBV18 with TRBJ2-3, with 13 bases matching TRBD2. Germline V CDR1 and CDR2: KGHSH, LQKENI. The CDR3 loop spans 18 amino acids. Supplemented by reference TRBV18 and TRBJ2-3, the full variable domain reads NAGVMQNPRHLVRRRGQEARLRCSPMKGHSHVYWYRQLPEEGLKFMVYLQKENIIDESGMPKERFSAEFPKEGPSILRIQQVVRGDSAAYFCASSGLAGVTARGDTQYFGPGTRLTVL.

The chain combines TRBV30 with TRBJ2-5; TRBD2 aligns across 10 bases. V gave up 0 bases and J gave up 4 bases; unmatched junction bases: 5. Germline-derived CDR1 and CDR2 are GTSNPN and SVGIG (reference sequence). This CDR3 comprises 15 residues. This CDR3 reads CAWSVPAGGRETQYF. The CDR3 DNA sequence: TGTGCCTGGAGTGTACCAGCGGGGGGGCGAGAGACCCAGTACTTC.

In its sample, this clone was seen a few times. This chain links TRBV19 with TRBJ2-7; D possibly corresponds to TRBD2 (6 bases). The CDR3 totals 13 residues. V was shortened by 10 bases and J by 3 bases, with 16 bases between the two germline ends. Germline CDR1 and CDR2: LNHDA and SQIVND (reference sequence). In DNA form, the CDR3 reads TGTGCCACCTCGAACATGGGACTCTACGAGCAGTACTTC. It translates to CATSNMGLYEQYF.

This rearrangement joins TRBV2 to TRBJ1-4, with D unresolved. The length of the CDR3 is 12 residues. The V gene's germline CDR1 is SNHLY and CDR2 FYNNEI. V gave up 5 bases and J gave up 7 bases, with 8 bases separating them. CDR3 residues: CASSYGGEKLFF. In DNA form, the CDR3 reads TGTGCCAGCAGTTACGGTGGTGAAAAACTGTTTTTT.

The V call is TRBV15, the J call TRBJ1-1; D gene uncertain. Trimming took 0 bases from V and 0 from J, leaving 5 bases between them. The germline gives CDR1 LNHNV, CDR2 YYDKDF (reference sequence). There are 14 residues in the CDR3. The CDR3 region has the DNA TGTGCCACCAGCAGAGACCTGTTGAACACTGAAGCTTTCTTT. Translation gives CATSRDLLNTEAFF.

V usage is TRBV10-2 and J usage is TRBJ2-7, with D maybe TRBD1 (6 bases). Trimming stripped 6 bases from V and 5 bases from J, with 11 bases between. CDR3 length: 12 amino acids. Looked up from germline, CDR1 is WSHSY and CDR2 is SAAADI. CDR3 region: CASRGTGHEQYF. The CDR3 region has the DNA TGCGCCAGCAGGGGTACAGGGCACGAGCAGTACTTC.

CDR3 coding DNA: TGTGCCAGCAGCTCCCGAGGGAACTACAATGAGCAGTTCTTC. Protein sequence: CASSSRGNYNEQFF. The rearrangement links TRBV14 to TRBJ2-1, with D maybe TRBD2 (5 bases). Germline CDR1 reads SGHDN; CDR2 reads FVKESK. The CDR3 extends over 14 amino acids. V lost 5 bases, J lost 3 bases, and 11 bases lay in between.